The sequence of this TCR beta chain was determined in a study of blood T cells in healthy people across ages. Findings of the study overall: A strong correlation between TCR beta diversity and naive T cell percentage was seen.

The CDR3 is 17 residues long. In germline, CDR1 is MNHEY, CDR2 SMNVEV (reference sequence). Trimming took off 4 bases at V and 1 base at J, with 18 bases between the two ends. The second PCR ran roughly 6 to 11 cycles with a sample-barcoded 5' primer and J-beta primers. Unique molecular identifiers of 12 random nucleotides labeled each cDNA. In TCRdb, the 5' RACE reads were re-called with MiXCR into one record per CDR3 protein. The sample carries about 970,000 distinct CDR3 sequences, roughly 51% recorded once. In the case of this clonotype: Its antigen is still unknown.

The TCR sequence derives from a woman aged 60-70 years in good health. This chain joins TRBV27 and TRBJ2-3, with D hard to call. Sequenced: blood. The CDR3 loop is CASSSPLRKGRTDTQYF. CDR3 DNA: TGTGCCAGCAGTTCCCCCCTTAGGAAAGGACGCACAGATACGCAGTATTTT.